This note documents a single T cell receptor beta chain sequence. Its cognate antigen is unknown. Sample time point: week 5, during vaccination. Topical imiquimod accompanied each vaccine dose, which consisted of 300 ug of mutant IDH1 20-mer peptide. This sample is part of a study of a mutant IDH1 vaccine in newly diagnosed glioma. Whole-study results and caveats: Shifts in the top peripheral T cell clonotypes seemed unrelated to pseudoprogression.

Repertoires were generated with immunoSEQ multiplex PCR, while TCRdb's copy carries only in-frame clones and drops some. Found here are some 37,000 clones, 70% to 80% of them singletons; the top ten hold approximately 5.7%. In germline, CDR1 is SNHLY, CDR2 FYNNEI. The V and J ends lost 5 bases and 10 bases respectively, with 23 bases between them. CDR3 length: 15 residues. Sequenced material: PBMCs, taken from a glioma patient whose treatment included an IDH1 peptide vaccine. The TCR comes from a man aged 35-49 years with glioma. This rearrangement joins TRBV2 to TRBJ1-1; D perhaps matches TRBD1 (6 bases). Here the CDR3 reads CASSQRRGPRDGAFF. The CDR3 DNA reads as TGTGCCAGCAGTCAGCGCAGGGGACCGCGTGATGGAGCTTTCTTT. Variable domain in full (rest from reference TRBV2 and TRBJ1-1): EPEVTQTPSHQVTQMGQEVILRCVPISNHLYFYWYRQILGQKVEFLVSFYNNEISEKSEIFDDQFSVERPDGSNFTLKIRSTKLEDSAMYFCASSQRRGPRDGAFFGQGTRLTVV.